One and the same sample provided the 9 T cell receptor beta chains below, sequenced in a study of cytomegalovirus exposure and HLA in healthy donors. Primers included in the PCR were 60 Vbeta and 13 Jbeta primers. Using immunoSEQ multiplex PCR, the repertoire was profiled, and TCRdb retains in-frame clones only, with some absent. The data show over 130,000 clones, 78% seen once. Sequences were obtained from PBMCs. The source of these receptors is a woman between 40 and 50 years old in good health and CMV-seropositive.

This clone was seen once. The chain combines TRBV6-1 with TRBJ2-5; tentatively, D is TRBD1 (6 bases). From germline, CDR1 is MNHNS and CDR2 SASEGT. V lost 3 bases to trimming and J lost 5 bases, with 10 bases between them. This CDR3 region has 13 residues. The CDR3 region has the DNA TGTGCCAGCAGTGACCAGGGGCGGGAGACCCAGTACTTC. It codes for CASSDQGRETQYF.

This clone was found once. This chain links TRBV2 with TRBJ2-3, with 8 nucleotides matching TRBD2. Germline-derived CDR1 and CDR2 are SNHLY and FYNNEI. The CDR3 covers 14 residues. The V segment lost 4 bases and the J segment 6 bases; nucleotides outside the gene matches: 6. The CDR3 sequence is CASSGTSRWDTQYF. The CDR3 bases are TGTGCCAGCAGTGGGACTAGCCGATGGGATACGCAGTATTTT. Based on the CDR3 plus reference TRBV2 and TRBJ2-3, the full variable domain is EPEVTQTPSHQVTQMGQEVILRCVPISNHLYFYWYRQILGQKVEFLVSFYNNEISEKSEIFDDQFSVERPDGSNFTLKIRSTKLEDSAMYFCASSGTSRWDTQYFGPGTRLTVL.

The rearrangement links TRBV30 to TRBJ1-6, with D possibly matching TRBD1 (6 bases). Trimming pared 3 bases from V and 8 bases from J, leaving 11 bases between. This CDR3 spans 13 amino acids. Looked up from germline, CDR1 is GTSNPN and CDR2 is SVGIG (reference sequence). CDR3 sequence reads: CAWRTPGDSPLHF. CDR3 coding DNA: TGTGCCTGGAGGACACCAGGGGATTCACCCCTCCACTTT.

This chain connects TRBV27 to TRBJ1-1, with D hard to call. V was clipped by 2 bases and J by 0 bases, with 10 bases between them. The CDR3 is made up of 15 amino acids. Germline CDR1 and CDR2: MNHEY and SMNVEV (reference sequence). This CDR3 is CASSLRDRVNTEAFF. In DNA, the CDR3 is TGTGCCAGCAGTTTACGGGATCGGGTGAACACTGAAGCTTTCTTT.

The chain uses TRBV27 and TRBJ2-7, with 7 bases that match TRBD2. CDR3 length: 15 amino acids. J lost 0 bases, V lost 7 bases, and 9 bases had no gene match. Germline V CDR1 and CDR2: MNHEY, SMNVEV (reference sequence). This chain's CDR3 is CASTPLGGGSYEQYF. DNA for the CDR3: TGTGCCAGCACCCCTTTGGGGGGGGGCTCCTACGAGCAGTACTTC.

V is TRBV5-1 and J is TRBJ2-1, with 8 positions matching TRBD2. The CDR3 is made up of 15 amino acids. Losses at the gene ends were 4 bases for V and 8 bases for J; bases not matched to a gene: 11. Germline CDR1 reads SGHRS; CDR2 reads YFSETQ. CDR3 residues: CASSLEASGQDEQFF. The DNA for the CDR3 is TGCGCCAGCAGCCTGGAGGCTAGCGGGCAGGATGAGCAGTTCTTC.

This clone showed up just once. At one end the junction does not follow the germline gene, possibly because of a read error. The chain combines TRBV7-9 with TRBJ2-7, with D perhaps matching TRBD1 (6 bases). Germline V gene data show CDR1 as SEHNR and CDR2 as FQNEAQ (reference sequence). CDR3 length equals 16 residues. For the CDR3, the DNA is TGTTCCAGCAGCGCGGTACAGGGACGAACCTTCTACGAGCAGTACTTC. Protein product: CSSSAVQGRTFYEQYF.

The chain joins TRBV6-5 to TRBJ2-3, with 8 bases that match TRBD2. The CDR3 is 14 residues long. The trim removed 8 bases at V and 2 bases at J, leaving 6 bases unmatched. Germline lookup yields CDR1 MNHEY and CDR2 SVGAGI. CDR3 loop: CASGKTSDTDTQYF. DNA of the CDR3: TGTGCCAGCGGGAAGACTAGCGACACAGATACGCAGTATTTT.

The rearrangement links TRBV5-6 to TRBJ1-2, with a possible D match to TRBD1 (5 bases). CDR1 and CDR2 (germline): SGHDT, YYEEEE. The CDR3 spans 14 residues. Trimming stripped 0 bases from V and 1 base from J, with 7 bases between. CDR3 loop: CASSLGGLNYGYTF. Here the CDR3 DNA reads TGTGCCAGCAGCTTGGGGGGACTTAACTATGGCTACACCTTC. The full variable domain, rest sourced from reference TRBV5-6 and TRBJ1-2, is DAGVTQSPTHLIKTRGQQVTLRCSPKSGHDTVSWYQQALGQGPQFIFQYYEEEERQRGNFPDRFSGHQFPNYSSELNVNALLLGDSALYLCASSLGGLNYGYTFGSGTRLTVV.